This T cell receptor (beta chain) was recorded in a study of cytomegalovirus exposure and HLA in healthy donors. Overall study findings and caveats: The study labeled under 200 TCR beta chains cytomegalovirus-associated. The availability of immune exposure information extended only to CMV serostatus.

The CDR3 is 14 amino acids. The V gene's germline CDR1 is KGHSH and CDR2 LQKENI. The V gene end was trimmed by 3 bases and the J gene end by 5 bases; junction bases not matched to a gene: 4. A multiplex PCR was run with 60 Vbeta primers and 13 Jbeta primers. TCRdb's table, derived via immunoSEQ multiplex PCR, lists solely in-frame clones and lacks some. Among 120,000 or so clones listed, around three quarters were seen once. With respect to this clone: What it recognizes is unknown.

This chain joins TRBV18 and TRBJ2-3, with 8 bases that match TRBD2. This clonotype originated in a man in his forties or fifties in good health and CMV-seronegative. Sequenced material: PBMCs. CDR3 amino acids: CASSPVGREDTQYF. In nucleotides, the CDR3 is TGTGCCAGCTCACCGGTCGGGAGGGAAGATACGCAGTATTTT.